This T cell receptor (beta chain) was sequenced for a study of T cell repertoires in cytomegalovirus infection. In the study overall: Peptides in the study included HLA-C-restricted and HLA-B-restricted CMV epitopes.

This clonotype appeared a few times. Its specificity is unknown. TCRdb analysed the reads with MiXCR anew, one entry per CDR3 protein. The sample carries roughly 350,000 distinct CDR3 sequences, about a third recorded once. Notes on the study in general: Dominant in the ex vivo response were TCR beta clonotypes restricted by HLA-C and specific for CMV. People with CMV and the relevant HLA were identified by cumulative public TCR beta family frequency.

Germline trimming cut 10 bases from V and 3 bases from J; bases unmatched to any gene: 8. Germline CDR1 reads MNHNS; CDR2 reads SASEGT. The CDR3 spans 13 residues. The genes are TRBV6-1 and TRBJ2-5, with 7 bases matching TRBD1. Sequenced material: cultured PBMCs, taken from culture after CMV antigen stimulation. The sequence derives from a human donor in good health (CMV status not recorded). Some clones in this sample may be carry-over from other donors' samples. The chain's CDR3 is CAIPQGTKETQYF. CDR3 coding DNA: TGTGCCATTCCACAGGGGACCAAAGAGACCCAGTACTTC.